This is a list of T cell receptor beta chains from one sample in a study of blood T cell repertoires in COVID-19. This table comes from immunoSEQ multiplex PCR, and its TCRdb copy is limited to in-frame clones, with some not included. The sample holds 180,000 or so clones; roughly 83% are singletons and the top ten take 4.4%. Sequenced sample: PBMCs or T cells enriched from blood (not recorded which). All receptors derive from a woman aged 50 to 65 who had recovered from COVID-19. CDR3s include the opening cysteine and the closing phenylalanine or tryptophan. Each record gives: D gene, clone size, V gene, J gene, CDR3 protein, CDR3 DNA. D genes are given only for firm matches. Where a row states a size, it is once, few, many or the class of an expanded clone; other rows omit it.

TRBD1	once	TRBV7-9	TRBJ1-6	CASSLGQFNSPLHF	TGTGCCAGCAGTCTGGGACAGTTTAATTCACCCCTCCACTTT
-	-	TRBV12-3/TRBV12-4	TRBJ2-1	CASSSGIYDEQFF	TGTGCCAGCAGTTCAGGAATTTATGATGAGCAGTTCTTC
TRBD2	few	TRBV5-1	TRBJ2-1	CASSPNLGLADGGSYNEQFF	TGCGCCAGCAGCCCAAACTTGGGGCTAGCGGACGGGGGTTCGTACAATGAGCAGTTCTTC
-	-	TRBV5-1	TRBJ2-2	CASSLGLLNTGELFF	TGCGCCAGCAGCCTGGGACTTTTGAACACCGGGGAGCTGTTTTTT
-	-	TRBV5-8	TRBJ1-5	CASNRQFYQPQHF	TGTGCCAGCAACCGACAGTTCTATCAGCCCCAGCATTTT
-	-	TRBV27	TRBJ2-2	CASRTGLAAGELFF	TGTGCCAGCAGAACGGGACTTGCCGCCGGGGAGCTGTTTTTT
-	-	TRBV27	TRBJ2-3	CASTHRTGSQYF	TGTGCCAGCACCCATAGGACTGGGTCGCAGTATTTT
-	-	TRBV9	TRBJ2-5	CASSPRQGGETQYF	TGTGCCAGCAGCCCAAGACAGGGAGGAGAGACCCAGTACTTC
TRBD1	-	TRBV5-1	TRBJ1-2	CASSLDQGDNYGYTF	TGCGCCAGCAGCTTAGACCAGGGGGATAACTATGGCTACACCTTC
TRBD2	many	TRBV6-4	TRBJ2-2	CASSVSGGATGELFF	TGTGCCAGCAGCGTTAGCGGGGGGGCGACCGGGGAGCTGTTTTTT
-	-	TRBV6-4	TRBJ2-3	CASSEEGGRADTQYF	TGTGCCAGCAGTGAAGAAGGGGGACGAGCAGATACGCAGTATTTT
-	-	TRBV19	TRBJ1-5	CASNNREHQPQHF	TGTGCCAGTAACAACCGGGAACATCAGCCCCAGCATTTT
-	-	TRBV7-2	TRBJ1-3	CASSLDGQAGNTIYF	TGTGCCAGCAGCTTAGATGGGCAGGCCGGAAACACCATATATTTT
-	-	TRBV10-1	TRBJ2-3	CASSRDFTDTQYF	TGCGCCAGCAGCCGGGACTTCACAGATACGCAGTATTTT
-	-	TRBV30	TRBJ2-2	CAWSSTGTGELFF	TGTGCCTGGAGTTCCACAGGGACCGGGGAGCTGTTTTTT
-	-	TRBV19	TRBJ2-1	CASRIWAGLNNEQFF	TGTGCCAGTAGAATTTGGGCGGGACTCAACAATGAGCAGTTCTTC
-	-	TRBV7-9	TRBJ2-5	CASSEGRARETQYF	TGTGCCAGCAGCGAAGGGCGGGCACGGGAGACCCAGTACTTC
TRBD1	few	TRBV7-8	TRBJ1-5	CASSYMTGLMGNQPQHF	TGTGCCAGCAGCTATATGACAGGGTTGATGGGCAATCAGCCCCAGCATTTT
-	few	TRBV7-9	TRBJ1-5	CASSQEYSNQPQHF	TGTGCCAGCAGCCAGGAATATAGCAATCAGCCCCAGCATTTT
TRBD1	-	TRBV2	TRBJ1-5	CASRGQGLPSPQHF	TGTGCCAGCAGGGGACAGGGCCTTCCTTCGCCCCAGCATTTT
-	-	TRBV12-5	TRBJ1-5	CASGWGDQPQHF	TGTGCTAGTGGTTGGGGGGATCAGCCCCAGCATTTT
-	-	TRBV2	TRBJ1-2	CASSGEDRWRDGYTF	TGTGCCAGCAGTGGAGAAGACAGGTGGAGAGATGGCTACACCTTC
-	-	TRBV25-1	TRBJ1-1	CASSLQGNTEAFF	TGTGCCAGCAGTCTACAGGGAAACACTGAAGCTTTCTTT
TRBD1	-	TRBV30	TRBJ1-5	CAWNRQGDQPQHF	TGTGCCTGGAACAGACAGGGCGATCAGCCCCAGCATTTT